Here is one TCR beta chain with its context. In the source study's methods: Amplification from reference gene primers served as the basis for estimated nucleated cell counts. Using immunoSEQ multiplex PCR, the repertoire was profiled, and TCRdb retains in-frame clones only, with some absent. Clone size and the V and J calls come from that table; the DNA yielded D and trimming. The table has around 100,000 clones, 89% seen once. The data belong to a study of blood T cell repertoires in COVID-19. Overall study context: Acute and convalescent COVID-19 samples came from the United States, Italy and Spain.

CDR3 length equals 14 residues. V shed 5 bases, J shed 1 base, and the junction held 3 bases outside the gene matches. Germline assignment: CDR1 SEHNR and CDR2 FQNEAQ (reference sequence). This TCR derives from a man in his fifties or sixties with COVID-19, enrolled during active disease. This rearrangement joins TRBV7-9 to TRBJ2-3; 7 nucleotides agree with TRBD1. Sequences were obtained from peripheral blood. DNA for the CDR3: TGTGCCAGCAGCCCTACAGGGGGCACAGATACGCAGTATTTT. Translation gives CASSPTGGTDTQYF.